The 30 T cell receptor beta chains in this list originate from one sample, sequenced in a study of T cell responses to AZD1222 COVID-19 vaccine. Here immunoSEQ multiplex PCR was the method, and the copy in TCRdb shows in-frame clones only, minus some. The table includes 120,000 to 150,000 clones, roughly 88% detected once. This specimen consisted of peripheral blood, obtained on day 0 of AZD1222 vaccination. All receptors derive from an adult in good health.

The gene calls are TRBV7-3 and TRBJ2-3, with D uncertain. This CDR3 spans 13 amino acids. CDR1 and CDR2 from the germline V gene are SGHTA and FQGTGA. Trimming removed 4 bases at V and 0 bases at J, with 5 bases between. The CDR3 region has the DNA TGTGCCAGCAGCTCCGCCAGCACAGATACGCAGTATTTT. Its protein product is CASSSASTDTQYF.

The V gene is TRBV25-1, the J gene TRBJ2-7, with 10 bases matching TRBD2. J gave up 7 bases and V 6 bases, and 12 bases lay outside the gene matches. The CDR3 length is 15 residues. The germline gives CDR1 MGHDK, CDR2 SYGVNS. The CDR3 sequence: CASRASGGELREQYF. The CDR3 DNA reads as TGTGCCAGCAGGGCAAGCGGGGGGGAGTTGCGGGAGCAGTACTTC.

The chain carries TRBV19 and TRBJ2-3; D unresolved. Germline V gene lookup returns CDR1 LNHDA and CDR2 SQIVND (reference sequence). Trimming took off 5 bases at V and 1 base at J, with 16 bases between the two ends. This CDR3 region has 16 residues. The CDR3 loop reads CASSPSTGFGTDTQYF. DNA of the CDR3: TGTGCCAGTAGTCCTTCGACGGGCTTTGGCACAGATACGCAGTATTTT. Using reference TRBV19 and TRBJ2-3 for the parts outside the CDR3, the full variable domain is DGGITQSPKYLFRKEGQNVTLSCEQNLNHDAMYWYRQDPGQGLRLIYYSQIVNDFQKGDIAEGYSVSREKKESFPLTVTSAQKNPTAFYLCASSPSTGFGTDTQYFGPGTRLTVL.

The chain links TRBV9 to TRBJ2-1; 8 positions agree with TRBD1. The J segment lost 6 bases and the V segment lost 0 bases, leaving 8 bases of the junction unmatched. The V gene's germline CDR1 is SGDLS and CDR2 YYNGEE. This CDR3 is built from 16 residues. The CDR3 reads CASSVGPTGVGNEQFF. The CDR3 DNA reads as TGTGCCAGCAGCGTAGGCCCGACAGGGGTGGGCAATGAGCAGTTCTTC.

CDR3 in amino acids: CASRDSQIFEAFF. CDR3 coding DNA: TGTGCCAGCAGGGACAGCCAGATCTTTGAAGCTTTCTTT. The J gene is TRBJ1-1, the V gene TRBV2; a weak D match, TRBD1 (6 bases). Germline CDR1 reads SNHLY; CDR2 reads FYNNEI. The CDR3 is made up of 13 amino acids. V was cut by 6 bases and J by 7 bases, with 15 bases left in between.

This chain connects TRBV19 to TRBJ2-1; 8 nucleotides line up with TRBD1. Per the germline V gene, CDR1 is LNHDA and CDR2 is SQIVND (reference sequence). V dropped 6 bases and J dropped 4; count of bases not matched to a gene: 5. The CDR3 is 14 residues long. In DNA form, the CDR3 reads TGTGCCAGTAGAAGGACAGGGTTATACAATGAGCAGTTCTTC. It yields the protein CASRRTGLYNEQFF.

The gene calls are TRBV20-1 and TRBJ2-7; no clear D gene. V lost 1 base to trimming and J lost 2 bases, with 3 bases between them. The CDR3 runs 11 residues. Germline V lookup: CDR1 DFQATT, CDR2 SNEGSKA (reference sequence). The CDR3 bases are TGCAGTGCTAGAGTCCCCTACGAGCAGTACTTC. Protein product: CSARVPYEQYF.

This clone was recorded once. This chain links TRBV29-1 with TRBJ1-1; TRBD1 agrees at 9 bases. Trimming took 3 bases from V and 4 from J; bases not matched to a gene: 3. Germline CDR1 is SQVTM and CDR2 is ANQGSEA. This CDR3 has 13 amino acids. Here the CDR3 reads CSVEVTGGTEAFF. For the CDR3, the DNA is TGCAGCGTTGAGGTGACAGGGGGCACTGAAGCTTTCTTT.

The rearrangement uses TRBV28 and TRBJ1-2; 7 bases map to TRBD1. Losses at the gene ends were 2 bases for V and 3 bases for J; bases not matched to a gene: 0. This CDR3 is built from 13 residues. Per germline, CDR1 MDHEN and CDR2 SYDVKM. The chain's CDR3 is CASSLDRDYGYTF. Here the CDR3 DNA reads TGTGCCAGCAGTTTAGACAGGGACTATGGCTACACCTTC.

The V and J genes are TRBV6-5 and TRBJ1-2, with D possibly matching TRBD1 (6 bases). The CDR3 length is 14 residues. Germline assignment: CDR1 MNHEY and CDR2 SVGAGI. Trimming took 5 bases from V and 2 from J, leaving 12 bases between them. The CDR3 bases are TGTGCCAGCAGTCCCCAGGGGAAAAACTATGGCTACACCTTC. Amino acids: CASSPQGKNYGYTF.

V gene TRBV25-1 combines with J gene TRBJ2-2; tentatively, D is TRBD1 or TRBD2 (5 bases each). The V gene lost 3 bases and the J gene lost 5 bases, with 13 bases spanning the gap. CDR1 and CDR2 (germline): MGHDK, SYGVNS. This CDR3 has 15 amino acids. The CDR3 loop reads CASSEITRGTGELFF. The CDR3 DNA follows: TGTGCCAGCAGTGAGATAACTAGGGGTACCGGGGAGCTGTTTTTT.

This clone was observed a few times. The rearrangement links TRBV11-2 to TRBJ1-5, with D perhaps matching TRBD1 (5 bases). CDR3 length: 15 residues. Trimming took 1 base from V and 2 from J, leaving 9 bases between them. Germline V gene data show CDR1 as SGHAT and CDR2 as FQNNGV. The CDR3 loop is CASSLGRDGNQPQHF. In DNA form, the CDR3 reads TGTGCCAGCAGCTTAGGAAGGGACGGCAATCAGCCCCAGCATTTT.

The V gene is TRBV11-2, the J gene TRBJ2-3; 10 nucleotides align to TRBD2. Germline V lookup: CDR1 SGHAT, CDR2 FQNNGV. With V trimmed by 5 bases and J by 1 base, 6 bases remained unmatched. This CDR3 is built from 16 residues. The CDR3 DNA follows: TGTGCCAGCAGCCCATGGACTAGCGGACGCACAGATACGCAGTATTTT. This gives the protein CASSPWTSGRTDTQYF.

The V and J genes are TRBV29-1 and TRBJ1-3; D call uncertain. The CDR3 extends over 14 amino acids. Germline CDR1 and CDR2: SQVTM and ANQGSEA. V was clipped by 6 bases and J by 4 bases, with 16 bases between them. CDR3 nucleotide sequence: TGCAGCGTGTGGTCATTGGGCGCGGGAAACACCATATATTTT. Amino acid sequence: CSVWSLGAGNTIYF. The whole variable domain, remainder taken from reference TRBV29-1 and TRBJ1-3, is SAVISQKPSRDICQRGTSLTIQCQVDSQVTMMFWYRQQPGQSLTLIATANQGSEATYESGFVIDKFPISRPNLTFSTLTVSNMSPEDSSIYLCSVWSLGAGNTIYFGEGSWLTVV.

This chain connects TRBV2 to TRBJ1-5, with D perhaps TRBD1 (6 bases). Trimming cost V 5 bases and J 3 bases, with 11 bases left between them. The CDR3 covers 14 residues. In germline, CDR1 is SNHLY, CDR2 FYNNEI. CDR3 protein: CASSSTGNNQPQHF. CDR3 sequence (DNA): TGTGCCAGCAGTTCGACAGGAAACAATCAGCCCCAGCATTTT.

The chain employs TRBV6-2 or TRBV6-3 and TRBJ1-1, with D hard to call. In germline, CDR1 is MNHEY, CDR2 SVGEGT. Deletions cut 1 base from V and 3 bases from J, with 6 bases between. The CDR3 loop spans 13 amino acids. The CDR3, as DNA: TGTGCCAGCAGTTACTTGGCCCACACTGAAGCTTTCTTT. Translated: CASSYLAHTEAFF.

V is TRBV6-5 and J is TRBJ2-1; D may match TRBD1 or TRBD2 (5 bases each). The CDR3 covers 12 residues. V was trimmed by 11 bases and J by 8 bases, leaving 16 bases between them. Germline CDR1 and CDR2: MNHEY and SVGAGI. CDR3 in amino acids: CAAKTPGHEQFF. CDR3 DNA: TGTGCCGCGAAGACGCCGGGGCATGAGCAGTTCTTC.

The J gene is TRBJ1-2, the V gene TRBV24-1; D is unclear. Germline V gene sequence: CDR1 KGHDR, CDR2 SFDVKD. The CDR3 sequence is 12 residues long. V shed 4 bases and J shed 4 bases, with 6 bases lying between them. The CDR3 sequence is CATSEDGYGYTF. CDR3 nucleotides: TGTGCCACCAGTGAGGACGGCTATGGCTACACCTTC.

V and J are TRBV7-9 and TRBJ2-1, with TRBD2 identical over 7 bases. CDR3 length: 14 amino acids. V was pared by 3 bases and J by 6 bases, with 5 bases of the junction left unmatched. Per the germline V gene, CDR1 is SEHNR and CDR2 is FQNEAQ (reference sequence). In DNA form, the CDR3 reads TGTGCCAGCAGCTTTTCGGGGGGAGGCAATGAGCAGTTCTTC. It encodes CASSFSGGGNEQFF.

The DNA for the CDR3 is TGCGCCAGCAGCCAAGTAGGCCAGCCCCAGCATTTT. This translates into CASSQVGQPQHF. This chain uses TRBV4-1 with TRBJ1-5; D uncertain. This CDR3 is built from 12 residues. Germline V CDR1 and CDR2: MGHRA, YSYEKL. Trimming pared 1 base from V and 7 bases from J, leaving 5 bases between.

V usage is TRBV7-9 and J usage is TRBJ1-2; no definite D call. The CDR3 runs to 12 residues. Germline values: CDR1 SEHNR, CDR2 FQNEAQ (reference sequence). Trimming took off 5 bases at V and 5 bases at J, with 9 bases between the two ends. The CDR3 DNA reads as TGTGCCAGCAGCCCAGACACGTATGGCTACACCTTC. Translated, it gives CASSPDTYGYTF.

The chain carries TRBV7-2 and TRBJ2-1; 9 nucleotides align to TRBD1. Looked up from germline, CDR1 is SGHTA and CDR2 is FQGNSA. The ends lost 5 bases at V and 6 bases at J; junction bases unmatched: 8. This CDR3 comprises 15 residues. This CDR3 is CASSSGQGMGNEQFF. The CDR3 coding sequence is TGTGCCAGCAGCAGCGGACAGGGGATGGGCAATGAGCAGTTCTTC.

The chain employs TRBV19 and TRBJ1-4; D gene unclear. V was pared by 5 bases and J by 0 bases, with 10 bases between. The germline CDR1 and CDR2 sequences are LNHDA and SQIVND (reference sequence). The CDR3 length is 15 residues. CDR3 in amino acids: CASSLHTATNEKLFF. The DNA for the CDR3 is TGTGCCAGTAGTCTCCACACGGCAACTAATGAAAAACTGTTTTTT.

This clone was seen a single time. The chain uses TRBV4-2 and TRBJ2-2, with D tentatively TRBD2 (6 bases). CDR3 length: 13 amino acids. Trimming removed 4 bases at V and 8 bases at J, with 11 bases between. From germline, CDR1 is LGHNA and CDR2 YNFKEQ. CDR3 sequence (DNA): TGTGCCAGCAGCCCTAATCGGGGGGGGGAGCTGTTTTTT. Protein product: CASSPNRGGELFF.

The CDR3 is CASSLGGGDANYGYTF. The CDR3 DNA follows: TGTGCCAGCAGCTTGGGGGGCGGGGACGCTAACTATGGCTACACCTTC. The J gene is TRBJ1-2, the V gene TRBV5-4, with a possible D match to TRBD1 (5 bases). Trimming cost V 0 bases and J 0 bases, with 12 bases left between them. Germline-derived CDR1 and CDR2 are SGHNT and YYREEE (reference sequence). This CDR3 has 16 residues.

The genes are TRBV7-3 and TRBJ2-1; 7 bases map to TRBD1. Germline V gene data show CDR1 as SGHTA and CDR2 as FQGTGA. After removal of 5 bases from V and 6 bases from J, the junction contained 13 bases not matched to a gene. This CDR3 contains 16 residues. In DNA, the CDR3 is TGTGCCAGCAGCCCGGCAGGGGGAAGACTCGGCAATGAGCAGTTCTTC. It encodes CASSPAGGRLGNEQFF.

The chain carries TRBV3-1 (or the pseudogene TRBV3-2) and TRBJ2-2; D remains unclear. This CDR3 region has 14 residues. Germline-derived CDR1 and CDR2 are LGHDT and YNNKEL (reference sequence). V was shortened by 1 base and J by 6 bases, with 9 bases between the two germline ends. The chain's CDR3 is CASSQVRSSGELFF. Written as DNA, the CDR3 is TGTGCCAGCAGCCAAGTTAGGAGTTCCGGGGAGCTGTTTTTT.

The chain carries TRBV11-3 and TRBJ1-3; D is ambiguous. The germline V gene encodes CDR1 SGHNT and CDR2 YENEEA. This CDR3 spans 12 amino acids. V shed 5 bases and J shed 10 bases, with 12 bases lying between them. CDR3 DNA: TGTGCCAGCAGCAACGGCGGAGAAACCATATATTTT. Its translation: CASSNGGETIYF.

The genes are TRBV5-6 and TRBJ2-2; D is possibly TRBD2 (6 bases). V gave up 3 bases and J gave up 1 base, with 7 bases separating them. The CDR3 is 14 amino acids. Germline-derived CDR1 and CDR2 are SGHDT and YYEEEE. This chain's CDR3 is CASSYGRNTGELFF. As DNA, the CDR3 is TGTGCCAGCAGCTACGGGAGGAACACCGGGGAGCTGTTTTTT.

This chain joins TRBV21-1 and TRBJ1-5. TRBV21-1 is annotated as a pseudogene. The CDR3 runs 20 residues. CDR3 loop: CASSKGGPRQRLYSNQPQHF. Written as DNA, the CDR3 is TGTGCCAGCAGCAAAGGCGGCCCACGACAGCGGTTATATAGCAATCAGCCCCAGCATTTT.